This T cell receptor (beta chain) was identified in a study of CD8+CD57+ T cells in acquired aplastic anemia. The study, taken as a whole, reports: Fewer than 30 CD8+ CDR3 sequences were shared between patients and controls.

It was genomic DNA that served as the template for profiling TCR beta VDJ and CDR3. TCRdb re-derived calls from the reads in MiXCR, one entry per CDR3 protein. The sample holds around 170,000 distinct CDR3 sequences, 40% to 50% seen once. With V trimmed by 1 base and J by 1 base, 3 bases remained unmatched. The CDR3 spans 16 residues. Germline CDR1 MGHDK, CDR2 SYGVNS. Sequencing was done on patients that had shown CD8+CD57+ cell expansion by flow cytometry. The sample holds many counts of this clonotype. Its antigen remains unidentified. The receptor was derived from a human donor with aplastic anemia. The sample consisted of sorted CD4+, CD8+, or CD8+CD57+ T cells (not recorded which) from PBMCs. This rearrangement joins TRBV25-1 to TRBJ1-4; TRBD1 aligns across 7 bases. This CDR3 reads CASSEFQGGTNEKLFF. CDR3 in DNA: TGTGCCAGCAGTGAATTTCAGGGGGGAACTAATGAAAAACTGTTTTTT.